The present entry profiles one T cell receptor beta chain with its context. Its antigen is not identified. The sample is drawn from a study of siplizumab effects on memory and regulatory T cells. Whole-study results and caveats: Proliferating Tregs in siplizumab cultures were never verified as suppressive. Naive T cell populations appeared to exhibit greater diversity than memory cells and appeared to be major alloresponse contributors. Siplizumab conditions gave an average of approximately 71% Treg-derived mappable alloreactive CD4+ clones, versus around 30% for controls. Assignment of a naive or memory phenotype failed for roughly 80-97% of the proliferating CD4+ or CD8+ clones.

Some clones are missing from TCRdb's copy, which holds only in-frame ones; the method was immunoSEQ multiplex PCR. The sample carries tens of thousands of clones, approximately 93% recorded once. The CDR3 consists of 14 residues. Trimming left V 0 bases short and J 9 bases short, with 15 bases between. Germline V gives CDR1 SGHTS, CDR2 YDEGEE. The sequence came from a human donor in good health. Sequenced material: non-Treg CD4+ T cells sorted from blood. This rearrangement joins TRBV5-8 to TRBJ1-2; no reliable D call. DNA for the CDR3: TGTGCCAGCAGCTTGGTGGGGTTACCAAGTCGCTACACCTTC. This sequence encodes CASSLVGLPSRYTF. Full variable domain (remainder filled in from reference TRBV5-8 and TRBJ1-2): EAGVTQSPTHLIKTRGQQATLRCSPISGHTSVYWYQQALGLGLQFLLWYDEGEERNRGNFPPRFSGRQFPNYSSELNVNALELEDSALYLCASSLVGLPSRYTFGSGTRLTVV.